The 10 T cell receptor beta chains in this list originate from one sample, sequenced in a study of T-cell reconstitution after alpha-beta-depleted transplantation in children. Unique molecular identifiers were used to barcode this TCRbeta library. One entry per CDR3 protein results from TCRdb running MiXCR on the PCR reads. The repertoire consists of more than 400,000 distinct CDR3 sequences, with 43% occurring once and the leading ten covering 25% to 30%. The sequences come from PBMCs, collected before TCRalphabeta/CD19-depleted stem cell transplant. These receptors were taken from a girl aged 2-10 years with aplastic anemia, due to receive a stem cell transplant.

This clonotype was observed at least ten times. This chain joins TRBV12-3 or TRBV12-4 and TRBJ2-2; maybe TRBD2 (5 bases). V was clipped by 6 bases and J by 3 bases, with 14 bases between them. The CDR3 loop spans 15 amino acids. CDR3 sequence (DNA): TGTGCCAGCAGCCCTCCCCCGGGGTACACCGGGGAGCTGTTTTTT. This sequence encodes CASSPPPGYTGELFF.

There are many counts of this clonotype. The chain couples TRBV20-1 to TRBJ2-3, with 7 nucleotides matching TRBD2. The germline V gene has CDR1 DFQATT and CDR2 SNEGSKA (reference sequence). Trimming at V came to 3 bases and at J to 0 bases, leaving 3 bases not matched to a gene. CDR3 length: 14 amino acids. CDR3 protein: CSARLAVSTDTQYF. The CDR3 nucleotides are TGCAGTGCTAGGCTAGCGGTTAGCACAGATACGCAGTATTTT.

The chain combines TRBV4-1 with TRBJ2-7, with D perhaps matching TRBD1 or TRBD2 (7 bases each). Germline CDR1 MGHRA, CDR2 YSYEKL. The ends were cut back, 3 bases at V and 3 bases at J, with 15 bases in the middle. CDR3 length: 15 amino acids. Here the CDR3 reads CASSHGGGGDYEQYF. CDR3 nucleotide sequence: TGCGCCAGCAGCCACGGGGGAGGGGGCGACTACGAGCAGTACTTC.

In this sample, this clonotype turned up many times. V gene TRBV20-1 combines with J gene TRBJ1-1, with TRBD1 identical over 7 bases. The CDR3 length is 13 residues. Germline-derived CDR1 and CDR2 are DFQATT and SNEGSKA (reference sequence). After removal of 5 bases from V and 0 bases from J, the junction contained 3 bases not matched to a gene. CDR3 protein: CSAQGQMNTEAFF. The CDR3 DNA follows: TGCAGTGCTCAGGGACAGATGAACACTGAAGCTTTCTTT.

The chain joins TRBV12-3 or TRBV12-4 to TRBJ1-2, with D unresolved. The length of the CDR3 is 11 residues. V was pared by 3 bases and J by 6 bases, with 5 bases between. The CDR3 loop is CASSFGHGYTF. DNA of the CDR3: TGTGCCAGCAGTTTTGGGCATGGCTACACCTTC.

This clonotype was seen just once. The chain uses TRBV20-1 and TRBJ1-2; possible D gene TRBD1, 6 bases. Trimming left V 6 bases short and J 7 bases short, with 18 bases between. Germline-derived CDR1 and CDR2 are DFQATT and SNEGSKA (reference sequence). The CDR3 length is 13 residues. CDR3 DNA sequence: TGCAGTGCCCACTTAAGACAGGTTGGTGGCTACACCTTC. It encodes CSAHLRQVGGYTF.

This clonotype was seen many times. The chain joins TRBV7-2 to TRBJ1-5; tentative D call: TRBD1 (6 bases). V was cut by 4 bases and J by 5 bases, with 12 bases left in between. The CDR3 spans 14 residues. In germline, CDR1 is SGHTA, CDR2 FQGNSA. The CDR3 nucleotides are TGTGCCAGCAGCTACACCCAGGGGCATCAGCCCCAGCATTTT. It yields the protein CASSYTQGHQPQHF.

This clonotype came up a few times. V is TRBV6-1 and J is TRBJ1-5, with 10 bases aligning to TRBD1. Germline CDR1 reads MNHNS; CDR2 reads SASEGT. J lost 7 bases, V lost 6 bases, and 12 bases had no gene match. The CDR3 extends over 16 amino acids. The CDR3 is CASSSTGGGPGQPQHF. CDR3 sequence (DNA): TGTGCCAGCAGCTCGACAGGGGGCGGCCCCGGACAGCCCCAGCATTTT.

The V gene is TRBV4-2, the J gene TRBJ2-7, with D possibly TRBD1 on 5 matching bases. This CDR3 comprises 18 residues. The germline V gene encodes CDR1 LGHNA and CDR2 YNFKEQ. Trimming took 4 bases from V and 0 from J, leaving 22 bases between them. CDR3: CASSLPGQGIPSSYEQYF. The CDR3, as DNA: TGTGCCAGCAGCCTACCCGGCCAGGGCATCCCCTCCTCCTACGAGCAGTACTTC.

This chain uses TRBV9 with TRBJ2-7; D not resolved. CDR3 length equals 14 residues. Trimming removed 0 bases from V and 3 bases from J, with 10 bases in between. Germline V lookup: CDR1 SGDLS, CDR2 YYNGEE. CDR3 DNA: TGTGCCAGCAGCGTAGGCAGCGTCGACTACGAGCAGTACTTC. Protein sequence: CASSVGSVDYEQYF.